A selection of T cell receptor beta chains follows, all from one sample in a study of regulatory T cells in long-lasting Graves disease. TCRdb called the multiplex PCR reads again in MiXCR, with one record for every CDR3 protein. The sample holds about 450,000 distinct CDR3 sequences, about 15% seen once. This same sample was also taken into another study, of T cells in Graves' hyperthyroidism and ophthalmopathy.

Material: peripheral blood mononuclear cells (PBMCs), obtained at new diagnosis, from a patient treated with antithyroid drugs. These TCRs come from a woman aged 45 to 65 with Graves disease. CDR3s include the opening cysteine and the closing phenylalanine or tryptophan. D genes are given only for firm matches. Clone sizes are given selectively: once, few, many, or a class where the clone is expanded.

V: TRBV2; D: TRBD2; size: many; J: TRBJ2-1; length: 15; CDR3: CASSEGTSGSDEQFF; DNA: TGTGCCAGCAGTGAAGGGACTAGCGGGAGCGATGAGCAGTTCTTC
V: TRBV24-1; D: -; size: many; J: TRBJ1-5; length: 14; CDR3: CATSDPRTAVPQHF; DNA: TGTGCCACCAGTGACCCTCGGACGGCGGTGCCCCAGCATTTT
V: TRBV20-1; D: -; size: -; J: TRBJ2-3; length: 16; CDR3: CSARDLARGIADTQYF; DNA: TGCAGTGCTAGAGATTTAGCGCGCGGGATCGCAGATACGCAGTATTTT
V: TRBV28; D: TRBD2; size: many; J: TRBJ2-3; length: 14; CDR3: CASSFTSATDTQYF; DNA: TGTGCCAGCAGTTTTACTAGCGCCACAGATACGCAGTATTTT
V: TRBV11-2; D: -; size: many; J: TRBJ2-3; length: 15; CDR3: CASSLSSRGTDTQYF; DNA: TGTGCCAGCAGCTTATCATCCAGGGGTACAGATACGCAGTATTTT
V: TRBV7-8; D: -; size: -; J: TRBJ1-4; length: 16; CDR3: CASSLGPLSTNEKLFF; DNA: TGTGCCAGCAGCTTAGGCCCCCTTAGCACTAATGAAAAACTGTTTTTT
V: TRBV25-1; D: TRBD1; size: few; J: TRBJ1-4; length: 11; CDR3: CASSRQGELFF; DNA: TGTGCCAGCAGCCGACAGGGGGAACTGTTTTTT
V: TRBV7-9; D: TRBD2; size: -; J: TRBJ2-1; length: 15; CDR3: CASSLSLAGVNERFF; DNA: TGTGCCAGCAGCTTGTCACTAGCGGGGGTCAATGAGCGGTTCTTC
V: TRBV7-9; D: TRBD1; size: many; J: TRBJ2-3; length: 16; CDR3: CASSRTDRGLTDTQYF; DNA: TGTGCCAGCAGCCGAACGGACAGGGGGCTCACAGATACGCAGTATTTT
V: TRBV27; D: TRBD1; size: -; J: TRBJ2-1; length: 15; CDR3: CASSAGTGNYNEQFF; DNA: TGTGCCAGCAGTGCCGGGACAGGGAATTACAATGAGCAGTTCTTC
V: TRBV5-8; D: TRBD1; size: -; J: TRBJ1-5; length: 19; CDR3: CASSSRTGVMGFSNQPQHF; DNA: TGTGCCAGCAGCTCCCGGACAGGCGTAATGGGTTTTAGCAATCAGCCCCAGCATTTT
V: TRBV5-1; D: -; size: many; J: TRBJ2-1; length: 15; CDR3: CASSFYGGDNNEQFF; DNA: TGCGCCAGCAGCTTCTATGGGGGGGACAACAATGAGCAGTTCTTC
V: TRBV6-1; D: TRBD1; size: few; J: TRBJ1-2; length: 14; CDR3: CASRKTGGNYGYTF; DNA: TGTGCCAGCAGAAAAACAGGGGGAAACTATGGCTACACCTTC
V: TRBV29-1; D: TRBD2; size: -; J: TRBJ2-2; length: 16; CDR3: CSVGLAGGPVSGELFF; DNA: TGCAGCGTTGGACTAGCGGGAGGGCCTGTGAGCGGGGAGCTGTTTTTT
V: TRBV2; D: TRBD2; size: many; J: TRBJ2-4; length: 14; CDR3: CASNRLAGSNIQYF; DNA: TGTGCCAGCAATAGACTAGCGGGATCGAACATTCAGTACTTC
V: TRBV18; D: -; size: many; J: TRBJ2-7; length: 13; CDR3: CASSPSASYEQYF; DNA: TGTGCCAGCTCACCTTCGGCCTCCTACGAGCAGTACTTC
V: TRBV2; D: -; size: -; J: TRBJ1-3; length: 14; CDR3: CASTGTRGGNTIYF; DNA: TGTGCCAGCACGGGAACCCGGGGTGGAAACACCATATATTTT
V: TRBV3-1; D: TRBD2; size: few; J: TRBJ2-3; length: 16; CDR3: CASSHQTSGSTDTQYF; DNA: TGTGCCAGCAGCCACCAGACTAGCGGGAGTACAGATACGCAGTATTTT
V: TRBV5-1; D: -; size: -; J: TRBJ2-5; length: 15; CDR3: CASSLAEGGPATQYF; DNA: TGCGCCAGCAGCTTGGCCGAGGGGGGCCCCGCGACCCAGTACTTC
V: TRBV20-1; D: -; size: -; J: TRBJ1-5; length: 13; CDR3: CSAQSPPNQPQHF; DNA: TGCAGTGCTCAATCACCGCCAAATCAGCCCCAGCATTTT
V: TRBV19; D: -; size: few; J: TRBJ1-5; length: 16; CDR3: CASSIGTGSTNQPQHF; DNA: TGTGCCAGTAGTATTGGGACGGGGTCGACCAACCAGCCCCAGCATTTT
V: TRBV4-2; D: TRBD2; size: -; J: TRBJ2-1; length: 15; CDR3: CASGTGGPLYNEQFF; DNA: TGTGCCAGCGGGACGGGAGGGCCGCTATACAATGAGCAGTTCTTC
V: TRBV13; D: -; size: many; J: TRBJ1-2; length: 12; CDR3: CASSLRLYGYTF; DNA: TGTGCCAGCAGCTTACGGCTCTATGGCTACACCTTC
V: TRBV18; D: TRBD1; size: -; J: TRBJ2-5; length: 16; CDR3: CASSPPGTGVQETQYF; DNA: TGTGCCAGCTCACCACCGGGGACAGGAGTCCAAGAGACCCAGTACTTC
V: TRBV5-5; D: TRBD2; size: many; J: TRBJ2-1; length: 16; CDR3: CASSPKGGLVYNEQFF; DNA: TGTGCCAGCAGCCCGAAGGGGGGACTAGTCTACAATGAGCAGTTCTTC
V: TRBV13; D: TRBD2; size: many; J: TRBJ2-7; length: 15; CDR3: CASSSRRTSAYEQYF; DNA: TGTGCCAGCAGCTCGCGACGGACTAGCGCCTACGAGCAGTACTTC
V: TRBV28; D: TRBD1; size: many; J: TRBJ2-3; length: 15; CDR3: CASSSQGAGTDTQYF; DNA: TGTGCCAGCAGTTCCCAGGGGGCCGGCACAGATACGCAGTATTTT
V: TRBV9; D: TRBD1; size: -; J: TRBJ2-1; length: 14; CDR3: CASSEWTGDNGQFF; DNA: TGTGCCAGCAGCGAATGGACAGGGGACAATGGGCAGTTCTTC
V: TRBV20-1; D: -; size: few; J: TRBJ2-2; length: 16; CDR3: CSARAVSYSNTGELFF; DNA: TGCAGTGCTAGAGCGGTATCTTACTCGAACACCGGGGAGCTGTTTTTT
V: TRBV7-2; D: -; size: many; J: TRBJ2-1; length: 15; CDR3: CASSLDGTPTNEQFF; DNA: TGTGCCAGCAGCTTAGACGGGACTCCAACCAATGAGCAGTTCTTC
V: TRBV19; D: TRBD1; size: -; J: TRBJ2-1; length: 13; CDR3: CASSGQGGNEQFF; DNA: TGTGCCAGTTCGGGACAGGGAGGCAATGAGCAGTTCTTC
V: TRBV6-2/TRBV6-3; D: TRBD1; size: -; J: TRBJ2-3; length: 16; CDR3: CASSYQDRGLTDTQYF; DNA: TGTGCCAGCAGTTACCAAGACAGGGGGCTAACAGATACGCAGTATTTT
V: TRBV20-1; D: TRBD2; size: many; J: TRBJ2-3; length: 17; CDR3: CSARDLVAGGRIDTQYF; DNA: TGCAGTGCTAGAGATCTGGTAGCGGGAGGGCGTATAGATACGCAGTATTTT
V: TRBV2; D: -; size: many; J: TRBJ1-2; length: 14; CDR3: CASSEVRFRYGYTF; DNA: TGTGCCAGCAGTGAAGTTCGGTTTCGCTATGGCTACACCTTC
V: TRBV24-1; D: -; size: many; J: TRBJ2-5; length: 17; CDR3: CATSDTTGDTPVGTQYF; DNA: TGTGCCACCAGTGACACAACAGGAGATACTCCCGTGGGGACCCAGTACTTC
V: TRBV3-1; D: TRBD2; size: many; J: TRBJ2-7; length: 15; CDR3: CASSQDPGGSYEQYF; DNA: TGTGCCAGCAGCCAAGACCCTGGCGGGAGCTACGAGCAGTACTTC
V: TRBV5-1; D: -; size: many; J: TRBJ2-1; length: 15; CDR3: CASSLVGQGVDEQFF; DNA: TGCGCCAGCAGCTTGGTCGGGCAGGGCGTCGATGAGCAGTTCTTC
V: TRBV10-3; D: -; size: -; J: TRBJ2-2; length: 11; CDR3: CAIWGSGELFF; DNA: TGTGCCATCTGGGGCTCCGGGGAGCTGTTTTTT
V: TRBV13; D: -; size: few; J: TRBJ2-1; length: 16; CDR3: CASSFRTSESYNEQFF; DNA: TGTGCCAGCAGCTTTCGGACCTCTGAATCCTACAATGAGCAGTTCTTC
V: TRBV12-3/TRBV12-4; D: -; size: many; J: TRBJ1-1; length: 11; CDR3: CASSPNTEAFF; DNA: TGTGCCAGCAGCCCGAACACTGAAGCTTTCTTT
V: TRBV4-2; D: TRBD2; size: few; J: TRBJ2-2; length: 17; CDR3: CASSPRTSGRGTGELFF; DNA: TGTGCCAGCAGCCCCAGGACTAGCGGGAGGGGAACCGGGGAGCTGTTTTTT
V: TRBV6-1; D: TRBD1; size: -; J: TRBJ1-5; length: 17; CDR3: CASSEKDRGRGSQPQHF; DNA: TGTGCCAGCAGTGAAAAGGACAGGGGGCGTGGCTCTCAGCCCCAGCATTTT
V: TRBV20-1; D: TRBD2; size: -; J: TRBJ2-1; length: 15; CDR3: CSAGGTSGRPNEQFF; DNA: TGCAGTGCAGGGGGGACTAGCGGGAGGCCGAATGAGCAGTTCTTC
V: TRBV14; D: TRBD2; size: many; J: TRBJ2-7; length: 15; CDR3: CASSLPGLAGVEQYF; DNA: TGTGCCAGCAGCCTGCCGGGACTAGCGGGAGTCGAGCAGTACTTC
V: TRBV24-1; D: TRBD1; size: many; J: TRBJ2-3; length: 15; CDR3: CATSDRTGGTDTQYF; DNA: TGTGCCACCAGTGACCGGACAGGGGGCACAGATACGCAGTATTTT
V: TRBV27; D: TRBD2; size: -; J: TRBJ2-3; length: 20; CDR3: CASSLRQAPGLAGAGDTQYF; DNA: TGTGCCAGCAGTTTACGGCAGGCTCCGGGACTAGCGGGAGCGGGAGATACGCAGTATTTT
V: TRBV6-1; D: TRBD1; size: -; J: TRBJ2-1; length: 16; CDR3: CASRRLGTGAYNEQFF; DNA: TGTGCCAGCAGGCGGCTGGGGACAGGGGCGTACAATGAGCAGTTCTTC
V: TRBV29-1; D: -; size: many; J: TRBJ2-1; length: 15; CDR3: CSVGRRASPYNEQFF; DNA: TGCAGCGTTGGCAGGCGGGCCTCCCCCTACAATGAGCAGTTCTTC
V: TRBV28; D: -; size: -; J: TRBJ1-1; length: 13; CDR3: CASSLGSGVGFFF; DNA: TGTGCCAGCAGTTTGGGTTCAGGGGTCGGTTTCTTCTTT
V: TRBV20-1; D: TRBD2; size: -; J: TRBJ2-7; length: 14; CDR3: CSASPSGRFYEQYF; DNA: TGCAGTGCTAGTCCCAGCGGGAGGTTCTACGAGCAGTACTTC
V: TRBV20-1; D: TRBD2; size: many; J: TRBJ2-3; length: 14; CDR3: CSAKKRGRTDTQYF; DNA: TGCAGTGCTAAAAAGCGGGGGCGCACAGATACGCAGTATTTT
V: TRBV7-3; D: TRBD2; size: many; J: TRBJ2-1; length: 16; CDR3: CASSPHSGRGYNEQFF; DNA: TGTGCCAGCAGCCCTCATAGCGGGAGGGGTTACAATGAGCAGTTCTTC
V: TRBV2; D: -; size: -; J: TRBJ2-2; length: 15; CDR3: CATKGSGRNTGELFF; DNA: TGTGCCACCAAAGGGAGCGGGCGGAACACCGGGGAGCTGTTTTTT
V: TRBV20-1; D: -; size: many; J: TRBJ1-1; length: 14; CDR3: CSADKDPRGTEAFF; DNA: TGCAGTGCCGATAAGGACCCCCGCGGCACTGAAGCTTTCTTT
V: TRBV6-1; D: -; size: many; J: TRBJ1-1; length: 14; CDR3: CASSQVGAPERAFF; DNA: TGTGCCAGCAGCCAGGTCGGTGCGCCCGAACGAGCTTTCTTT
V: TRBV10-3; D: TRBD2; size: many; J: TRBJ2-1; length: 12; CDR3: CAITSGDNEQFF; DNA: TGTGCCATCACTAGCGGCGACAATGAGCAGTTCTTC
V: TRBV6-1; D: -; size: -; J: TRBJ1-3; length: 14; CDR3: CASSPREVGNTIYF; DNA: TGTGCCAGCAGTCCCAGGGAGGTCGGAAACACCATATATTTT
V: TRBV19; D: TRBD2; size: few; J: TRBJ2-5; length: 17; CDR3: CASSSLQAGGPEETQYF; DNA: TGTGCCAGTAGTAGCCTCCAAGCGGGAGGGCCTGAAGAGACCCAGTACTTC
V: TRBV2; D: -; size: -; J: TRBJ2-7; length: 14; CDR3: CASSGLGTAQRQYF; DNA: TGTGCCAGCAGTGGCCTCGGGACGGCTCAGAGGCAGTACTTC